Here is one T cell receptor beta chain with its context. The data derive from a study of blood T cell repertoires in COVID-19. Measured with immunoSEQ multiplex PCR; TCRdb has only the in-frame clones, and not every one. This sample yields about 220,000 clones, of which roughly 89% are seen a single time; approximately 7.3% belongs to the top ten. In germline, CDR1 is MDHEN, CDR2 SYDVKM. V trimming: 4 bases; J trimming: 0 bases; junction bases outside the gene matches: 11. CDR3 size: 17 residues. The sequenced sample was PBMCs or T cells enriched from blood (not recorded which). This chain connects TRBV28 to TRBJ2-7; TRBD1 matches 8 bases. The source of this sequence is a woman aged 40 to 50 who had recovered from COVID-19. CDR3 residues: CASSSLFRDRSSYEQYF. CDR3 DNA sequence: TGTGCCAGCAGTTCGCTATTCCGGGACAGGAGCTCCTACGAGCAGTACTTC.